The TCR beta chain under discussion was sequenced for a study of blood T cell repertoires in COVID-19. This CDR3 region has 13 residues. In germline, CDR1 is GTSNPN, CDR2 SVGIG (reference sequence). Trimming pared 2 bases from V and 4 bases from J, leaving 9 bases between. Per the authors' pipeline: How many nucleated cells were present was estimated from reference gene primer amplification. Sequenced by immunoSEQ multiplex PCR; TCRdb stores in-frame clones only, minus some. The D gene and trimming were derived from the DNA, and the V and J assignments and clone size from that table. The sample has 200,000 to 250,000 clones, roughly 80% seen once. In the case of this clone: Other DNA sequences of this sample code for an identical CDR3.

The origin of this receptor is a woman in her thirties or forties with active or convalescent COVID-19. The rearrangement uses TRBV30 and TRBJ1-5; a weak D match, TRBD1 (5 bases). The sequenced sample consisted of peripheral blood. CDR3 nucleotide sequence: TGTGCCTGGAGTTCCCGGGGGAATCAGCCCCAGCATTTT. Translation gives CAWSSRGNQPQHF. Combining the CDR3 with reference TRBV30 and TRBJ1-5 gives the whole variable domain SQTIHQWPATLVQPVGSPLSLECTVEGTSNPNLYWYRQAAGRGLQLLFYSVGIGQISSEVPQNLSASRPQDRQFILSSKKLLLSDSGFYLCAWSSRGNQPQHFGDGTRLSIL.